The 4 T cell receptor beta chains in this list originate from one sample, sequenced in a study of cytomegalovirus exposure and HLA in healthy donors. Both 60 Vbeta primers and 13 Jbeta primers went into the PCR. Here immunoSEQ multiplex PCR was the method, and the copy in TCRdb shows in-frame clones only, minus some. In the table there are about 170,000 clones, 85% of which are singletons. Sequenced material: PBMCs. These receptor sequences come from a boy under 10 years old in good health and CMV-seronegative.

In DNA, the CDR3 is TGTGCCAGCAGCCATACGACAGATGAAAAACTGTTTTTT. Translation gives CASSHTTDEKLFF. This chain connects TRBV11-2 to TRBJ1-4; tentatively, D is TRBD1 (5 bases). Germline CDR1 SGHAT, CDR2 FQNNGV. Trimming took off 5 bases at V and 6 bases at J, with 10 bases between the two ends. This CDR3 contains 13 residues. The whole variable domain, remainder taken from reference TRBV11-2 and TRBJ1-4, is EAGVAQSPRYKIIEKRQSVAFWCNPISGHATLYWYQQILGQGPKLLIQFQNNGVVDDSQLPKDRFSAERLKGVDSTLKIQPAKLEDSAVYLCASSHTTDEKLFFGSGTQLSVL.

The rearrangement uses TRBV9 and TRBJ2-3, with 7 bases fitting TRBD2. Germline CDR1 SGDLS, CDR2 YYNGEE. J lost 4 bases, V lost 0 bases, and 5 bases had no gene match. The CDR3 consists of 15 residues. Here the CDR3 reads CASSVDGGRADTQYF. CDR3 sequence (DNA): TGTGCCAGCAGCGTAGACGGGGGGAGGGCAGATACGCAGTATTTT.

The rearrangement uses TRBV28 and TRBJ1-5, with unresolved D. CDR1 MDHEN and CDR2 SYDVKM come from the germline V gene. V dropped 5 bases and J dropped 4 bases, with 12 bases sitting between them. The CDR3 has 14 amino acids. The CDR3 here is CASSPGIRNQPQHF. The CDR3 DNA is TGTGCCAGCAGTCCCGGGATAAGGAATCAGCCCCAGCATTTT.

A single count supports this clone. The V and J genes are TRBV7-2 and TRBJ1-5; maybe TRBD1 (5 bases). The germline V and J ends were trimmed by 1 base and 2 bases, with 9 bases remaining between them. CDR3 size: 15 residues. Germline V gene sequence: CDR1 SGHTA, CDR2 FQGNSA. The CDR3 here is CASSLEDTRNQPQHF. As DNA, the CDR3 is TGTGCCAGCAGCTTAGAGGACACCCGCAATCAGCCCCAGCATTTT.